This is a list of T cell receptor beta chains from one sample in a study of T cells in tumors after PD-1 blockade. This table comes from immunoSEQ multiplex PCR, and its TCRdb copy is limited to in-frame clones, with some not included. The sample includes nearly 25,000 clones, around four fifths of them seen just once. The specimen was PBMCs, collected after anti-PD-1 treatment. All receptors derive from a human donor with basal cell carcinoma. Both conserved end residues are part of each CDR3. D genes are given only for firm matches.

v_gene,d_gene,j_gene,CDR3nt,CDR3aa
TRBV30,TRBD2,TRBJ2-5,TGTGCCTGGAGCACTAGCGGGGCAGAGACCCAGTACTTC,CAWSTSGAETQYF
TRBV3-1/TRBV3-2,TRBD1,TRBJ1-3,TGTGCCAGCAGCCCAAACGGAGGGACAGGGCGAGTAAACACCATATATTTT,CASSPNGGTGRVNTIYF
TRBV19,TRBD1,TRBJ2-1,TGTGCCAGTAGTTCCGGACAGGGCAATGAGCAGTTCTTC,CASSSGQGNEQFF
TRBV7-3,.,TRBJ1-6,TGTGCCAGCAGCAAAGGGGAAAATAATTCACCCCTCCACTTT,CASSKGENNSPLHF
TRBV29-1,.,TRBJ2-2,TGCAGCGTGGGCCCCCAGGGACAGTATAGGAGGGGAACCGGGGAGCTGTTTTTT,CSVGPQGQYRRGTGELFF
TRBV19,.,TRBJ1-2,TGTGCCAGTAACTCGCTAGGTAGTGTCTATGGCTACACCTTC,CASNSLGSVYGYTF
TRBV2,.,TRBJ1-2,TGTGCCAGCAGTGAAGCGCGGCAGCTCGGTGGCTACACCTTC,CASSEARQLGGYTF
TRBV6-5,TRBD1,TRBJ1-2,TGTGCCAGCAACCCCGGGACAGGGGTTTACTATGGCTACACCTTC,CASNPGTGVYYGYTF
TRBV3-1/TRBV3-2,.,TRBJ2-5,TGTGCCAGCAGCCAAGACCCAGTTTTGGTGAAGACCCAGTACTTC,CASSQDPVLVKTQYF
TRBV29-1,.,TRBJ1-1,TGCAGCGTTGTTTGGGGAGTCACTGAAGCTTTCTTT,CSVVWGVTEAFF